Listed below are T cell receptor beta chains from one sample, sequenced in a study of control samples from healthy donors and cancer patients. Sequencing used immunoSEQ multiplex PCR; TCRdb keeps in-frame clones, though not all of them. The repertoire consists of about 150,000 clones, with roughly nine tenths occurring once and the leading ten covering less than 5.5%. Material for sequencing was blood. Receptors originate from a man between 25 and 39 years old in good health. Both conserved end residues are part of each CDR3. The order of the fields is J gene, clone size, V gene, D gene, CDR3 DNA, CDR3 protein. D genes are given only for firm matches. The size of a clone is reported for some rows only, either as once, few or many, or as a class for expanded clones.

J: TRBJ1-1
size: .
V: TRBV2
D: .
DNA: TGTGCCAGCAGTGTCCCGGGACAACTGAACACTGAAGCTTTCTTT
CDR3: CASSVPGQLNTEAFF

J: TRBJ1-1
size: few
V: TRBV11-3
D: .
DNA: TGTGCCAGCAGCGTGGGGGGGCCCAACACTGAAGCTTTCTTT
CDR3: CASSVGGPNTEAFF

J: TRBJ1-2
size: once
V: TRBV4-1
D: .
DNA: TGCGCCAGCAGCCAAGGTTCAACGGGCTATGGCTACACCTTC
CDR3: CASSQGSTGYGYTF

J: TRBJ1-6
size: .
V: TRBV19
D: .
DNA: TGTGCCAGTAGTAGGGGAAGCGGAGGCCGTAATTCACCCCTCCACTTT
CDR3: CASSRGSGGRNSPLHF

J: TRBJ2-1
size: .
V: TRBV7-9
D: TRBD2
DNA: TGTGCCAGCAGCTTTAGCTTAGCGGGAGGGCCGGGTAATGAGCAGTTCTTC
CDR3: CASSFSLAGGPGNEQFF

J: TRBJ1-1
size: once
V: TRBV3-1/TRBV3-2
D: TRBD1
DNA: TGTGCCAGCAGCCACTCAGGGGGAGCTTTCTTT
CDR3: CASSHSGGAFF

J: TRBJ2-3
size: .
V: TRBV3-1/TRBV3-2
D: .
DNA: TGTGCCAGCAGCCACCCTTCGTCCCGAGATACGCAGTATTTT
CDR3: CASSHPSSRDTQYF

J: TRBJ2-7
size: .
V: TRBV7-9
D: TRBD1
DNA: TGTGCCAGCAGCCCTTATGGACAGGGGAACTACGAGCAGTACTTC
CDR3: CASSPYGQGNYEQYF

J: TRBJ2-7
size: .
V: TRBV9
D: .
DNA: TGTGCCAGCAGCGTAGGAGGGACGGTTACCTACGAGCAGTACTTC
CDR3: CASSVGGTVTYEQYF

J: TRBJ1-5
size: .
V: TRBV9
D: .
DNA: TGTGCCAGCAGCCCAGGGGTAGGGGCCCTCAATCAGCCCCAGCATTTT
CDR3: CASSPGVGALNQPQHF

J: TRBJ2-7
size: .
V: TRBV29-1
D: .
DNA: TGCAGCGCGGGCGGGTCCTCCTACGAGCAGTACTTC
CDR3: CSAGGSSYEQYF

J: TRBJ1-2
size: .
V: TRBV4-3
D: .
DNA: TGCGCCAGCAGCCAAGGTACTACAGTAGGGTACTATGGCTACACCTTC
CDR3: CASSQGTTVGYYGYTF

J: TRBJ2-4
size: .
V: TRBV11-3
D: .
DNA: TGTGCCAGCAGTCGAGAGGGGGACATTCAGTACTTC
CDR3: CASSREGDIQYF

J: TRBJ2-1
size: .
V: TRBV29-1
D: TRBD2
DNA: TGCAGCGTTCGTCGGGGGGGTCACGAGGAGCAGTTCTTC
CDR3: CSVRRGGHEEQFF

J: TRBJ2-7
size: .
V: TRBV15
D: .
DNA: TGTGCCACCAGCGCCGGACGGGGCTCCTACGAGCAGTACTTC
CDR3: CATSAGRGSYEQYF

J: TRBJ2-5
size: .
V: TRBV7-3
D: .
DNA: TGTGCCAGCAGCTTAGGGACATCAGGGTTCGAGACCCAGTACTTC
CDR3: CASSLGTSGFETQYF

J: TRBJ2-3
size: .
V: TRBV9
D: TRBD1
DNA: TGTGCCAGCAGCGCTCGACAGGGGGCCGGCACAGATACGCAGTATTTT
CDR3: CASSARQGAGTDTQYF

J: TRBJ1-1
size: .
V: TRBV6-5
D: .
DNA: TGTGCCAGCGGAACGAACACTGAAGCTTTCTTT
CDR3: CASGTNTEAFF

J: TRBJ2-3
size: .
V: TRBV5-4
D: TRBD1
DNA: TGTGCCAGCAGCTTGGCCCGGGACAGGGGGGCAGATACGCAGTATTTT
CDR3: CASSLARDRGADTQYF